This T cell receptor beta chain comes out of a study of beta chain features in type 1 diabetes. Study conclusions and caveats: Patients showed naive, central memory and Treg TCRB repertoires that appeared more similar than those of healthy donors.

Expressed TCRB transcripts were sequenced because the entire RNA isolate underwent reverse transcription. The data were produced by immunoSEQ multiplex PCR, yet TCRdb's version contains in-frame clones alone and is incomplete. Seen here are 150,000 or so clones, under 60% observed once, and the top ten hold around 0.43%. The CDR3 runs 14 residues. The ends lost 5 bases at V and 1 base at J; junction bases unmatched: 4. Looked up from germline, CDR1 is SGHTA and CDR2 is FQGNSA. This clone was recorded a few times. Its target is unknown. The sample was Tregs from blood. This clonotype was sampled from a man younger than 35 in good health. The chain employs TRBV7-2 and TRBJ1-1; TRBD1 matches 7 bases. The CDR3 loop reads CASSPWDRNTEAFF. The CDR3 region has the DNA TGTGCCAGCAGCCCATGGGACAGGAACACTGAAGCTTTCTTT.